This T cell receptor (beta chain) was identified in a study of patients and donors after allogeneic stem cell transplantation. Germline CDR1 and CDR2: MGHDK and SYGVNS. V lost 6 bases, J lost 8 bases, and 10 bases stayed unmatched. The length of the CDR3 is 15 residues. TCRdb re-called the RT-PCR reads with MiXCR, one entry per CDR3 protein. The sample contains 390,000 or so distinct CDR3 sequences, 16% of which appear only once. The specimen was blood, either unsorted or a sorted T cell fraction (not recorded which). This clonotype originated in a human donor who was either an allogeneic HSCT recipient or a stem cell or donor lymphocyte infusion donor (not recorded which). It is not recorded whose cells these are; they may come from a transplant donor. This sequence joins TRBV25-1 and TRBJ2-1; 10 nucleotides agree with TRBD2. The CDR3 DNA is TGTGCCAGCAGCCTTAGCGGGAGGACCGGGGATGAGCAGTTCTTC. This translates into CASSLSGRTGDEQFF.